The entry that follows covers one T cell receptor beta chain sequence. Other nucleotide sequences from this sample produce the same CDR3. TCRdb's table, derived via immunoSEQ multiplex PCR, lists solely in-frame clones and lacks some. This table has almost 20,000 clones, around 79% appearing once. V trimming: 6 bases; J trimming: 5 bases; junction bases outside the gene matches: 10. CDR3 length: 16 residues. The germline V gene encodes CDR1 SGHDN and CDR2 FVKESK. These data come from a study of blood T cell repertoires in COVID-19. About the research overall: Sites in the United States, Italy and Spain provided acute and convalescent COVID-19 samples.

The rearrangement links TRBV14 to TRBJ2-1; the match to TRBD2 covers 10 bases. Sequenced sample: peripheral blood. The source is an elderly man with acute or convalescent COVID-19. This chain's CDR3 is CASSLRLAGFNNEQFF. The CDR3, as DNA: TGTGCCAGCAGTCTGCGACTAGCGGGCTTCAACAATGAGCAGTTCTTC.